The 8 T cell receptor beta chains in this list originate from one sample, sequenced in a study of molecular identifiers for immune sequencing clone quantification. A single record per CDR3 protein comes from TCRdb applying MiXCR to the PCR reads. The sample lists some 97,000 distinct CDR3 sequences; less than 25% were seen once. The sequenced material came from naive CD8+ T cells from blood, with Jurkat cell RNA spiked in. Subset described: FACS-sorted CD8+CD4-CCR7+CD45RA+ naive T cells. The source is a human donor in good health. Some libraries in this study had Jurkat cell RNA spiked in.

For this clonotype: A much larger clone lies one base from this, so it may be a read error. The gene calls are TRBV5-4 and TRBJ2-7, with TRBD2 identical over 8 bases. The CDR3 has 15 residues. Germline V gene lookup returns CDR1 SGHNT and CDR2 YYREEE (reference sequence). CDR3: CACSLGLAYAYEQYF. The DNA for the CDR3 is TGTGCCTGCAGCTTAGGACTAGCCTACGCCTACGAGCAGTACTTC.

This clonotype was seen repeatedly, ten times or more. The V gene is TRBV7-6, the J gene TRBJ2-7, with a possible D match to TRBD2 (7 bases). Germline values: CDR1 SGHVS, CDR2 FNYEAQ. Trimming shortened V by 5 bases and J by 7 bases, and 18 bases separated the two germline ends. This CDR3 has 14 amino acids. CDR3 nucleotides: TGTGCCAGCAGCCCCAGCCCGGGGGGCATAGAGCAGTACTTC. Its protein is CASSPSPGGIEQYF.

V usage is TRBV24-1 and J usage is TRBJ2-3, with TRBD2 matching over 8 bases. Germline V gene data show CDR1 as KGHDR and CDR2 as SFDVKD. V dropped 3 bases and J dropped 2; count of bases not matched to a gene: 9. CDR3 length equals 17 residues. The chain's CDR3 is CATSDAGGGGTTDTQYF. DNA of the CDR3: TGTGCCACCAGTGATGCTGGGGGCGGGGGGACCACAGATACGCAGTATTTT.

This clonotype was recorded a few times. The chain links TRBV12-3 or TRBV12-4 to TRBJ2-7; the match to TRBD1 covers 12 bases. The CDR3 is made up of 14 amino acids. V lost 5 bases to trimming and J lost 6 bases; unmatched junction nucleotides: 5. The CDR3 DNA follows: TGTGCCAGCAGTGACGGGACAGGGGGCGCCGAGCAGTACTTC. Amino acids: CASSDGTGGAEQYF.

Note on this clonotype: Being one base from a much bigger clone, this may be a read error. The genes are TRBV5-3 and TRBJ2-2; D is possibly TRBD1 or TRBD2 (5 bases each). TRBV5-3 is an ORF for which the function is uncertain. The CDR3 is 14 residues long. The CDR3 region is CASRLSGSTGELIF. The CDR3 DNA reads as TGTGCCAGCAGATTATCAGGGTCCACCGGGGAGCTGATTTTT.

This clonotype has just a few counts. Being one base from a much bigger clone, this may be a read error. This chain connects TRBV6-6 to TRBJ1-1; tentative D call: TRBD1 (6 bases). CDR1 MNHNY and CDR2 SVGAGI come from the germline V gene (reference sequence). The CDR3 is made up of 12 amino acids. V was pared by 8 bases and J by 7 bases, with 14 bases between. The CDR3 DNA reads TGTGCCAGCTATCGCAGGGGTATTGAAGCTTTCTTT. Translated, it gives CASYRRGIEAFF.

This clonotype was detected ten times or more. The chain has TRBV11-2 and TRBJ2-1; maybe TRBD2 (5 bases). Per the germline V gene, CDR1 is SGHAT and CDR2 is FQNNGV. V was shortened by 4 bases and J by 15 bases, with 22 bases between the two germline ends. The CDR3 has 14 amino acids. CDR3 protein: CASSSPVSGPGLFF. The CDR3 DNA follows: TGTGCCAGCAGCTCTCCGGTGAGCGGCCCGGGTTTGTTCTTC.

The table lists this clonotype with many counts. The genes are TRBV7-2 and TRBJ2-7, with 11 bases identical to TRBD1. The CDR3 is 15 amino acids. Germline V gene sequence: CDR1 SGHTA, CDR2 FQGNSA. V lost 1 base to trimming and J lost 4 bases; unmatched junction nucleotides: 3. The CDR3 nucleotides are TGTGCCAGCAGCTTAGGGACAGGGGGCCCTTACGAGCAGTACTTC. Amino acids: CASSLGTGGPYEQYF.